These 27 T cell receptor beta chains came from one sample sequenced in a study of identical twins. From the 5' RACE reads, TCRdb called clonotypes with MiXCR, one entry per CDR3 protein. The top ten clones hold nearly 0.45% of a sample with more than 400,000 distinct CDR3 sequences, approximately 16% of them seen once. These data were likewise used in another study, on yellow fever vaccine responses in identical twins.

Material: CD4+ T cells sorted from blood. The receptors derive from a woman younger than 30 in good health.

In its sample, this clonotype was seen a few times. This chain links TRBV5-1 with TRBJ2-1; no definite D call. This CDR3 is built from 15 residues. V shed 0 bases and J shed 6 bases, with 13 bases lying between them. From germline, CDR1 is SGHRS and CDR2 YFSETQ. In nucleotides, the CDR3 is TGCGCCAGCAGCTTGGAGGTGGGTATGGGCAATGAGCAGTTCTTC. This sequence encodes CASSLEVGMGNEQFF.

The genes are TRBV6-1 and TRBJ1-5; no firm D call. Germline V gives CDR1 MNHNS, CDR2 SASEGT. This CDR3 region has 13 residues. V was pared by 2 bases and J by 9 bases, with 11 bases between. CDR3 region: CASSEMPSGPQHF. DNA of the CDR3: TGTGCCAGCAGTGAAATGCCCTCGGGGCCCCAGCATTTT.

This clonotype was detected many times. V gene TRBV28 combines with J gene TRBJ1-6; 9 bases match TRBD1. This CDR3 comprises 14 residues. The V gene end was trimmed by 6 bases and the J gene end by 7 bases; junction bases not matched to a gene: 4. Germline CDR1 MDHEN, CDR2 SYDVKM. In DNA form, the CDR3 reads TGTGCCAGCAGGCCGGGACAGGGAAATTCACCCCTCCACTTT. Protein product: CASRPGQGNSPLHF.

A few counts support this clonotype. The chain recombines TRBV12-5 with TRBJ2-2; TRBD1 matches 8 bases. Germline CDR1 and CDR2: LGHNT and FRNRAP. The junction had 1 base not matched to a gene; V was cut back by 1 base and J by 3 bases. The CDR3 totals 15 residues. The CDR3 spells CASGLGQGYTGELFF. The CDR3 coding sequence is TGTGCTAGTGGTTTGGGACAGGGGTACACCGGGGAGCTGTTTTTT.

CDR3 sequence reads: CASSSGTLSSYNSPLHF. The CDR3, as DNA: TGTGCCAGCAGTTCCGGGACCTTAAGCTCCTATAATTCACCCCTCCACTTT. This chain connects TRBV12-3 or TRBV12-4 to TRBJ1-6; TRBD1 might be the D (5 bases). The CDR3 is made up of 17 amino acids. Trimming took off 4 bases at V and 0 bases at J, with 13 bases between the two ends.

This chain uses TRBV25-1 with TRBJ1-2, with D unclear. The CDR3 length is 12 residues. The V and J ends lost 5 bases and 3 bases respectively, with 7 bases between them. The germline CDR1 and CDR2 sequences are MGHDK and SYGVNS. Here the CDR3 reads CASSQQHYGYTF. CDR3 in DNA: TGTGCCAGCAGTCAACAGCACTATGGCTACACCTTC.

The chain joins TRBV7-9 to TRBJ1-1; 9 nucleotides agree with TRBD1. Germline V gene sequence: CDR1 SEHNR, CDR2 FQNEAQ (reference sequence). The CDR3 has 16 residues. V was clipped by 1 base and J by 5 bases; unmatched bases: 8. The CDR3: CASSLDRGRVLTEAFF. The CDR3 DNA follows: TGTGCCAGCAGCTTAGACAGGGGGCGCGTCTTAACTGAAGCTTTCTTT.

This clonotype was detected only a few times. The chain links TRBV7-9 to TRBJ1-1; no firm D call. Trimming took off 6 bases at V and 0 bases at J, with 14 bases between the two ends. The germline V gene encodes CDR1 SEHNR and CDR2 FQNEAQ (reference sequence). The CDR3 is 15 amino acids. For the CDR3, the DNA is TGTGCCAGCAGTCCTATCGGAGTAATGAACACTGAAGCTTTCTTT. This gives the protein CASSPIGVMNTEAFF. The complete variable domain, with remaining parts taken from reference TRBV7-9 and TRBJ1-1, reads DTGVSQNPRHKITKRGQNVTFRCDPISEHNRLYWYRQTLGQGPEFLTYFQNEAQLEKSRLLSDRFSAERPKGSFSTLEIQRTEQGDSAMYLCASSPIGVMNTEAFFGQGTRLTVV.

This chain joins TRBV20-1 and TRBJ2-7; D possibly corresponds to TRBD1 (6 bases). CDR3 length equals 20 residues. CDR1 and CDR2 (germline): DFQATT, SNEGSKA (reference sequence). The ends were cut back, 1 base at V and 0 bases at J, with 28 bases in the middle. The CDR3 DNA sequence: TGCAGTGCTAGAGGCCGTCTCAGGGGACAAGGGCGCCTTAGCTCCTACGAGCAGTACTTC. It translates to CSARGRLRGQGRLSSYEQYF.

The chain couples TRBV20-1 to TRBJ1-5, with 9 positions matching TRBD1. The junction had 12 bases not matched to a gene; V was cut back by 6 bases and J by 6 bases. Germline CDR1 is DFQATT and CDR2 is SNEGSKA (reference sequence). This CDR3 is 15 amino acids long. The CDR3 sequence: CSAENRGHGLQPQHF. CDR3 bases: TGCAGTGCGGAAAACAGGGGGCACGGACTTCAGCCCCAGCATTTT.

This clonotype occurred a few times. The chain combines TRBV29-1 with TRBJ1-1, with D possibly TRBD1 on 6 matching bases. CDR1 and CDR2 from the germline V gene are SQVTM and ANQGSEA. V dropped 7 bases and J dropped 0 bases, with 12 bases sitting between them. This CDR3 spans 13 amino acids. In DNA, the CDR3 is TGCAGCGCCCGGACAGCGTTGAACACTGAAGCTTTCTTT. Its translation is CSARTALNTEAFF. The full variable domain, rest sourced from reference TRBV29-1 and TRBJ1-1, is SAVISQKPSRDICQRGTSLTIQCQVDSQVTMMFWYRQQPGQSLTLIATANQGSEATYESGFVIDKFPISRPNLTFSTLTVSNMSPEDSSIYLCSARTALNTEAFFGQGTRLTVV.

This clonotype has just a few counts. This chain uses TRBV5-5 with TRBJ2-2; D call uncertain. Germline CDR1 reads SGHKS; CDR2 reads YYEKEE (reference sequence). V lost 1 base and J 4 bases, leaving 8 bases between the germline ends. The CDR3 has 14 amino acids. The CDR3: CASSLLALTGELFF. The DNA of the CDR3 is TGTGCCAGCAGCTTGCTGGCGCTCACCGGGGAGCTGTTTTTT.

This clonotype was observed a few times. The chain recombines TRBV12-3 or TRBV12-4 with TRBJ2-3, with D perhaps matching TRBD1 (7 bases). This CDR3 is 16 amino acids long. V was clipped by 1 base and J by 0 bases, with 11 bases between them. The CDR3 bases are TGTGCCAGCAGTTTAGTCAGGGGGGTCAGCACAGATACGCAGTATTTT. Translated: CASSLVRGVSTDTQYF.

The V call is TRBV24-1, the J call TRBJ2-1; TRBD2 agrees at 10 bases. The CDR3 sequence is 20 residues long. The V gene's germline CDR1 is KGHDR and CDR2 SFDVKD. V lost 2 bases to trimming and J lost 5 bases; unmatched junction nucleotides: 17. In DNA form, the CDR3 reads TGTGCCACCAGTGATTCGGGGTCGGTCGTGAATAGCGGGAGGCACAATGAGCAGTTCTTC. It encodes CATSDSGSVVNSGRHNEQFF.

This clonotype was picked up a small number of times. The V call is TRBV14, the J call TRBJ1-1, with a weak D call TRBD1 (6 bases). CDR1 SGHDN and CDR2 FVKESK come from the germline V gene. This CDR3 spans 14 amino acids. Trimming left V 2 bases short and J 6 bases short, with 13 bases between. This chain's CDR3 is CASSQQGIGAEAFF. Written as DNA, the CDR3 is TGTGCCAGCAGCCAACAGGGGATTGGCGCTGAAGCTTTCTTT.

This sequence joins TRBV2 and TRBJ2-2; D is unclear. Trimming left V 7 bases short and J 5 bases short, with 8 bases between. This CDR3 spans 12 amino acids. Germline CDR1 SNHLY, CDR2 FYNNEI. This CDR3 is CASISRTGELFF. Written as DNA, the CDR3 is TGTGCCAGCATATCGCGGACCGGGGAGCTGTTTTTT.

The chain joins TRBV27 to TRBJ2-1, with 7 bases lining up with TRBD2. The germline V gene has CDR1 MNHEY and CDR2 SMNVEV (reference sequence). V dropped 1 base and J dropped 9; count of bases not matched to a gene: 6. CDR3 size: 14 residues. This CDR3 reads CASSLLRGEGEQFF. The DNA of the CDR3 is TGTGCCAGCAGTTTATTACGAGGGGAGGGTGAGCAGTTCTTC.

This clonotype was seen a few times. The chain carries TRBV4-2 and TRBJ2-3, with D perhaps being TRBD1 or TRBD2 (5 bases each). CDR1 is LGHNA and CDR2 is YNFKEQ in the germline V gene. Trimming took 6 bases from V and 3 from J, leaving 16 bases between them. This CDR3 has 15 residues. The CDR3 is CASRYNQGETDTQYF. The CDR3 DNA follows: TGTGCCAGCAGATACAACCAGGGAGAGACAGATACGCAGTATTTT.

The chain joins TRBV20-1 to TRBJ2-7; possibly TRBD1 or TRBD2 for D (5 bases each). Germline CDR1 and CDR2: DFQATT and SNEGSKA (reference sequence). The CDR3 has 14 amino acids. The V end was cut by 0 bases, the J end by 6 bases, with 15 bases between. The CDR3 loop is CSARDLGEGLEQYF. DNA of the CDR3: TGCAGTGCTAGAGATCTCGGTGAGGGGCTCGAGCAGTACTTC.

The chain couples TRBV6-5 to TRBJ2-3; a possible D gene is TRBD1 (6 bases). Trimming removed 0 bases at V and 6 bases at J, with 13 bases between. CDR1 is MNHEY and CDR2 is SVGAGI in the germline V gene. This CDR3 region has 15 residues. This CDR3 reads CASSYSSRGVDTQYF. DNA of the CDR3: TGTGCCAGCAGTTACTCGAGCAGGGGAGTGGATACGCAGTATTTT.

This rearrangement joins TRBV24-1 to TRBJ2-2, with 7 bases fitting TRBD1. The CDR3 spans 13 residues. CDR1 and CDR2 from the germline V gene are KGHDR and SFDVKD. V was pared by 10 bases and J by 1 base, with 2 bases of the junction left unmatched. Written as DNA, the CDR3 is TGTGCCACGGGACAGAAGAACACCGGGGAGCTGTTTTTT. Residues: CATGQKNTGELFF.

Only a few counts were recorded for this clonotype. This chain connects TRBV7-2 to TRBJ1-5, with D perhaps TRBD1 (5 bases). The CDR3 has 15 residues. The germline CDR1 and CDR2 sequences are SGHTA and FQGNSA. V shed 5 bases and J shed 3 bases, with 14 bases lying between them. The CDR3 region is CASSPYTGFNQPQHF. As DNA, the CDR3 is TGTGCCAGCAGCCCGTATACAGGATTCAATCAGCCCCAGCATTTT.

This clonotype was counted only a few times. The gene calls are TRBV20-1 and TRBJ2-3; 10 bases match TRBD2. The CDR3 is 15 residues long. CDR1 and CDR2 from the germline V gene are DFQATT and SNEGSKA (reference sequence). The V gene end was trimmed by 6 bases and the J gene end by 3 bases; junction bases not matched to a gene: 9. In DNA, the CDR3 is TGCAGTGCAACCCCCGGGACTAGCGTTACAGATACGCAGTATTTT. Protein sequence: CSATPGTSVTDTQYF.

CDR3: CASSPDRSYEQYF. The CDR3 bases are TGCGCCAGCAGCCCGGACCGGTCCTACGAGCAGTACTTC. The chain recombines TRBV5-1 with TRBJ2-7; unclear D gene. The V gene lost 4 bases and the J gene lost 1 base, with 9 bases spanning the gap. This CDR3 region has 13 residues. The V gene's germline CDR1 is SGHRS and CDR2 YFSETQ.

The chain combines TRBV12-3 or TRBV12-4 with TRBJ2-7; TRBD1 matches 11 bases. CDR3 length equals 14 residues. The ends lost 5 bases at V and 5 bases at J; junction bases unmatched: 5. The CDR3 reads CASSRTGGADEQYF. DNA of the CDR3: TGTGCCAGCAGTAGGACAGGGGGCGCGGACGAGCAGTACTTC.

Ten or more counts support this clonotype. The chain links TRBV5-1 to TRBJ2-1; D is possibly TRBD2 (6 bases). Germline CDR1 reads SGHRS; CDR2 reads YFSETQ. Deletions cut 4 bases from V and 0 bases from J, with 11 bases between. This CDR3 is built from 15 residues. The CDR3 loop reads CASSPLGGSYNEQFF. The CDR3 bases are TGCGCCAGCAGCCCATTGGGAGGCTCCTACAATGAGCAGTTCTTC.

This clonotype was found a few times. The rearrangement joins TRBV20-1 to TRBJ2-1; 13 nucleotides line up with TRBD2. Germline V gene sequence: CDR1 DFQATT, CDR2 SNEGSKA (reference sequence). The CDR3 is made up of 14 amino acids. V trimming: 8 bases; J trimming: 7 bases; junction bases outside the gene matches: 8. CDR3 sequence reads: CSTKTSGRSNEQFF. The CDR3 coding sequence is TGCAGTACGAAGACTAGCGGGAGGTCGAATGAGCAGTTCTTC.